Below, 19 T cell receptor beta chains from the same sample are listed, as sequenced in a study of blood T cell repertoires in COVID-19. TCRdb's copy holds only in-frame clones and misses some; the assay was immunoSEQ multiplex PCR. Of under 200,000 clones listed, roughly 83% were seen once; the top ten hold approximately 1.5%. Sequenced: peripheral blood. These receptors were taken from a human donor in a cohort sampled during active COVID-19.

CDR3: CASSPRTAEGNEQYF. The CDR3 region has the DNA TGCGCCAGCAGCCCTCGGACAGCGGAAGGGAACGAGCAGTACTTC. The V and J genes are TRBV4-1 and TRBJ2-7; tentative D call: TRBD1 (6 bases). V dropped 4 bases and J dropped 5 bases, with 18 bases sitting between them. Germline CDR1 is MGHRA and CDR2 is YSYEKL. The CDR3 sequence is 15 residues long.

V and J are TRBV27 and TRBJ2-7; TRBD1 matches at 9 bases. The CDR3 runs to 15 residues. V shed 3 bases and J 3 bases; nucleotides not matched to a gene: 6. Per germline, CDR1 MNHEY and CDR2 SMNVEV (reference sequence). The CDR3 protein is CASSFRAGQGYEQYF. The CDR3 DNA reads TGTGCCAGCAGTTTCCGAGCGGGACAGGGCTACGAGCAGTACTTC.

The chain couples TRBV24-1 to TRBJ2-5; 12 nucleotides agree with TRBD2. V lost 4 bases to trimming and J lost 1 base; unmatched junction nucleotides: 3. The CDR3 is made up of 16 amino acids. The germline gives CDR1 KGHDR, CDR2 SFDVKD. The CDR3 here is CATSDPGLAGQETQYF. As DNA, the CDR3 is TGTGCCACCAGTGACCCGGGACTAGCGGGCCAAGAGACCCAGTACTTC.

This clone came up a few times. The CDR3 coding sequence is TGTGCCAGCTCACCACCTTCCGGTCCTGGGGCCAACGTCCTGACTTTC. As protein: CASSPPSGPGANVLTF. This chain links TRBV18 with TRBJ2-6, with D uncertain. Germline CDR1 KGHSH, CDR2 LQKENI. With 0 bases removed from V and 2 bases from J, the gap between germline ends came to 8 bases. This CDR3 is 16 amino acids long.

V and J are TRBV2 and TRBJ2-2; 8 nucleotides line up with TRBD2. Germline V lookup: CDR1 SNHLY, CDR2 FYNNEI. This CDR3 comprises 14 residues. Germline trimming cut 8 bases from V and 5 bases from J; bases unmatched to any gene: 7. CDR3 sequence reads: CASRGLVGTGELFF. The CDR3 bases are TGTGCCAGCCGGGGACTAGTCGGAACCGGGGAGCTGTTTTTT.

This chain joins TRBV5-1 and TRBJ2-3; 11 bases line up with TRBD1. The CDR3 is 15 amino acids. V trimming: 4 bases; J trimming: 2 bases; junction bases outside the gene matches: 3. Germline V gene sequence: CDR1 SGHRS, CDR2 YFSETQ. For the CDR3, the DNA is TGCGCCAGCAGCCGGGGACAGGGGGACACAGATACGCAGTATTTT. Protein sequence: CASSRGQGDTDTQYF.

This rearrangement joins TRBV11-2 to TRBJ2-7; 14 bases are shared with TRBD2. V gave up 0 bases and J gave up 3 bases; unmatched junction bases: 4. Per germline, CDR1 SGHAT and CDR2 FQNNGV. The CDR3 spans 17 residues. The CDR3 DNA is TGTGCCAGCAGCTTAGATCGGACTAGCGGGGGGTTCTACGAGCAGTACTTC. It translates to CASSLDRTSGGFYEQYF. The full variable domain, rest sourced from reference TRBV11-2 and TRBJ2-7, is EAGVAQSPRYKIIEKRQSVAFWCNPISGHATLYWYQQILGQGPKLLIQFQNNGVVDDSQLPKDRFSAERLKGVDSTLKIQPAKLEDSAVYLCASSLDRTSGGFYEQYFGPGTRLTVT.

The V call is TRBV7-2, the J call TRBJ2-7, with 7 bases that match TRBD2. Trimming took 6 bases from V and 5 from J; bases not matched to a gene: 13. Per germline, CDR1 SGHTA and CDR2 FQGNSA. CDR3 size: 15 residues. CDR3 DNA: TGTGCCAGCAGTTTTCCCGGTAGCGGGTTAAACGAGCAGTACTTC. Its protein is CASSFPGSGLNEQYF.

The chain links TRBV5-5 to TRBJ2-3; TRBD2 agrees at 13 bases. Germline V gene lookup returns CDR1 SGHKS and CDR2 YYEKEE (reference sequence). This CDR3 is 17 amino acids long. V shed 4 bases and J 5 bases; nucleotides not matched to a gene: 10. CDR3 in DNA: TGTGCCAGCAGCCGGCCCACTAGCGGGGGGGCCGGAGATACGCAGTATTTT. The encoded protein is CASSRPTSGGAGDTQYF.

The CDR3 region is CASSSPGQGSDTQYF. CDR3 coding DNA: TGTGCCAGCAGCTCGCCGGGACAGGGGTCAGATACGCAGTATTTT. This chain uses TRBV11-3 with TRBJ2-3; 10 bases line up with TRBD1. CDR1 SGHNT and CDR2 YENEEA come from the germline V gene. J lost 4 bases, V lost 4 bases, and 5 bases had no gene match. This CDR3 is built from 15 residues. Drawing the rest from reference TRBV11-3 and TRBJ2-3, the complete variable domain is EAGVVQSPRYKIIEKKQPVAFWCNPISGHNTLYWYLQNLGQGPELLIRYENEEAVDDSQLPKDRFSAERLKGVDSTLKIQPAELGDSAVYLCASSSPGQGSDTQYFGPGTRLTVL.

J is TRBJ1-4 and V is TRBV11-2, with D possibly matching TRBD1 (5 bases). Between the trimmed V and J ends, which lost 0 bases and 4 bases, there was a span of 12 bases. CDR1 and CDR2 (germline): SGHAT, FQNNGV. This CDR3 has 16 residues. CDR3 sequence (DNA): TGTGCCAGCAGCTTAGATGCGGGGGTCCTTAATGAAAAACTGTTTTTT. It specifies CASSLDAGVLNEKLFF.

This clone was recorded a few times. This chain's CDR3 is CASSRDRFYEQYF. CDR3 nucleotides: TGTGCCAGCAGTCGGGACAGGTTCTACGAGCAGTACTTC. This sequence joins TRBV6-2 or TRBV6-3 and TRBJ2-7; 8 positions agree with TRBD1. The trim removed 5 bases at V and 3 bases at J, leaving 3 bases unmatched. CDR3 size: 13 residues. Germline V gene data show CDR1 as MNHEY and CDR2 as SVGEGT.

The chain carries TRBV29-1 and TRBJ2-2; TRBD1 agrees at 9 bases. The CDR3 length is 14 residues. The germline gives CDR1 SQVTM, CDR2 ANQGSEA. This CDR3 reads CSVKTGGDTGELFF. CDR3 nucleotides: TGCAGTGTTAAGACAGGGGGAGACACCGGGGAGCTGTTTTTT.

This chain connects TRBV7-3 to TRBJ2-1; 8 bases match TRBD2. From germline, CDR1 is SGHTA and CDR2 FQGTGA. This CDR3 region has 14 residues. After removal of 2 bases from V and 8 bases from J, the junction contained 5 bases not matched to a gene. CDR3 sequence (DNA): TGTGCCAGCAGCTTATCAGGACTAGCCGATGAGCAGTTCTTC. Translation: CASSLSGLADEQFF.

The V call is TRBV3-1 (or the pseudogene TRBV3-2), the J call TRBJ2-5; TRBD2 agrees at 16 bases. CDR1 and CDR2 from the germline V gene are LGHDT and YNNKEL (reference sequence). J gave up 4 bases and V 4 bases, and 12 bases lay outside the gene matches. The CDR3 runs to 19 residues. The CDR3 sequence: CASSPAYGTSGGVGETQYF. In DNA form, the CDR3 reads TGTGCCAGCAGCCCCGCCTACGGGACTAGCGGGGGGGTGGGAGAGACCCAGTACTTC.

This clone has only a few counts. The chain joins TRBV4-1 to TRBJ1-5; 7 positions match TRBD1. Looked up from germline, CDR1 is MGHRA and CDR2 is YSYEKL. Trimming removed 0 bases from V and 7 bases from J; junction bases left unmatched: 12. This CDR3 comprises 17 residues. In nucleotides, the CDR3 is TGCGCCAGCAGCCAAGACAGGGGACAGAAGTATGTCCAGCCCCAGCATTTT. Translated: CASSQDRGQKYVQPQHF.

The gene calls are TRBV24-1 and TRBJ2-7; no reliable D call. This CDR3 has 14 amino acids. Germline values: CDR1 KGHDR, CDR2 SFDVKD. V was trimmed by 2 bases and J by 0 bases, leaving 7 bases between them. The CDR3 DNA sequence: TGTGCCACCAGTGATTCAGGTTACTCCTACGAGCAGTACTTC. Amino acids: CATSDSGYSYEQYF.

This clone has just one count. The chain has TRBV7-2 and TRBJ1-6; tentatively, D is TRBD1 (5 bases). Germline values: CDR1 SGHTA, CDR2 FQGNSA. CDR3 length: 15 residues. With 1 base removed from V and 11 bases from J, the gap between germline ends came to 15 bases. In nucleotides, the CDR3 is TGTGCCAGCAGCTTAGTTGGAGGGGACGTTACACCCCTCCACTTT. It specifies CASSLVGGDVTPLHF.

The chain joins TRBV28 to TRBJ1-1; a possible D gene is TRBD1 (5 bases). This CDR3 is 16 amino acids long. Germline CDR1 MDHEN, CDR2 SYDVKM. V lost 2 bases, J lost 0 bases, and 13 bases lay in between. CDR3 amino acids: CASSLGGHLMNTEAFF. DNA of the CDR3: TGTGCCAGCAGTTTAGGTGGACACTTGATGAACACTGAAGCTTTCTTT.